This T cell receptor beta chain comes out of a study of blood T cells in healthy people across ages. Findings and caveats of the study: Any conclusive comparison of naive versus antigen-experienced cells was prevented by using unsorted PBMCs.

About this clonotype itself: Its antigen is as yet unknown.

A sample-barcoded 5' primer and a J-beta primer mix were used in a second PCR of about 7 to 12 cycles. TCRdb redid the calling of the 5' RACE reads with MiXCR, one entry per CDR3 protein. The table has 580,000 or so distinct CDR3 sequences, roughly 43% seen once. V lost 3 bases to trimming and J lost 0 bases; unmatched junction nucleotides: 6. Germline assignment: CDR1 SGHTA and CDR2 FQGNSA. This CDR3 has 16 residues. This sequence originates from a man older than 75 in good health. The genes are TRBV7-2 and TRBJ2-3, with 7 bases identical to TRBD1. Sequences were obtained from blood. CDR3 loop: CASSFIGGYSTDTQYF. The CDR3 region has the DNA TGTGCCAGCAGCTTTATAGGGGGCTATAGCACAGATACGCAGTATTTT. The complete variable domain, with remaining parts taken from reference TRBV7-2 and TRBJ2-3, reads GAGVSQSPSNKVTEKGKDVELRCDPISGHTALYWYRQSLGQGLEFLIYFQGNSAPDKSGLPSDRFSAERTGGSVSTLTIQRTQQEDSAVYLCASSFIGGYSTDTQYFGPGTRLTVL.